These 15 T cell receptor beta chains were all obtained from the same sample, sequenced in a study of regulatory T cells in long-lasting Graves disease. Construction of the TCR beta libraries employed iRepertoire HTBI primers in conjunction with Arm-PCR of CDR3 regions. TCRdb reprocessed the multiplex PCR reads with MiXCR, giving one entry per CDR3 protein. The sample includes nearly 350,000 distinct CDR3 sequences, 15% to 20% seen only once; the top ten take 25% to 30%. The time point is: persistent/refractory GD, antithyroid drugs over 5 years with positive TRAb. The TCR library used RNA extracted from PBMCs. Sequenced material: peripheral blood mononuclear cells (PBMCs), taken when the disease was refractory, from a patient treated with antithyroid drugs. Receptors originate from a female donor with Graves disease.

J is TRBJ2-3 and V is TRBV7-9, with D possibly matching TRBD2 (6 bases). This CDR3 region has 14 residues. The V gene's germline CDR1 is SEHNR and CDR2 FQNEAQ (reference sequence). V lost 5 bases and J 1 base, leaving 10 bases between the germline ends. CDR3 nucleotide sequence: TGTGCCAGCAGCCCTCCGGGAGGCACAGATACGCAGTATTTT. Its protein is CASSPPGGTDTQYF.

This clonotype showed up many times. CDR3 sequence reads: CASGSTGQRGGELFF. DNA for the CDR3: TGTGCCAGCGGTTCAACAGGCCAGAGGGGCGGGGAGCTGTTTTTT. This sequence joins TRBV2 and TRBJ2-2, with D tentatively TRBD1 or TRBD2 (5 bases each). The germline V gene encodes CDR1 SNHLY and CDR2 FYNNEI. The CDR3 is 15 residues long. Trimming shortened V by 8 bases and J by 7 bases, and 20 bases separated the two germline ends.

Many counts were recorded for this clonotype. The rearrangement uses TRBV2 and TRBJ2-7; D is perhaps TRBD1 (6 bases). Germline V gene data show CDR1 as SNHLY and CDR2 as FYNNEI. V lost 8 bases to trimming and J lost 3 bases, with 14 bases between them. The length of the CDR3 is 13 residues. The CDR3 reads CASDGAQGYEQYF. The CDR3 coding sequence is TGTGCCAGCGATGGGGCACAGGGCTACGAGCAGTACTTC.

For this clonotype: One end of the junction varies from germline; a read error may be responsible. The chain couples TRBV5-1 to TRBJ2-2; TRBD2 matches 7 bases. CDR3 length equals 16 residues. The germline CDR1 and CDR2 sequences are SGHRS and YFSETQ. The CDR3 DNA reads as TGCGCCAGCAGCCACAAGCGGGAAATCCTCACCGGGGAGCTGCTTTTT. Translated: CASSHKREILTGELLF.

To note about this clonotype: This may be a read error: a much more frequent sequence differs by one nucleotide. The chain recombines TRBV6-2 or TRBV6-3 with TRBJ2-7, with TRBD1 matching over 12 bases. Trimming took 6 bases from V and 3 from J; bases not matched to a gene: 12. The CDR3 runs 17 residues. Per germline, CDR1 MNHEY and CDR2 SVGEGT. DNA for the CDR3: TGTGCCAGCAGCATTACCCAATGGGACAGGGGGCACTACGAGCAGTACTTC. This sequence encodes CASSITQWDRGHYEQYF.

The table lists this clonotype with many counts. This chain joins TRBV7-8 and TRBJ1-5; D unclear. Looked up from germline, CDR1 is SGHVS and CDR2 is FQNEAQ. V was trimmed by 2 bases and J by 7 bases, leaving 9 bases between them. This CDR3 spans 13 amino acids. The CDR3 is CASSLSLRQPQHF. The CDR3 coding sequence is TGTGCCAGCAGCTTAAGCTTGCGCCAGCCCCAGCATTTT.

This clonotype was recorded at least ten times. The chain couples TRBV11-3 to TRBJ2-7; D is unresolved. This CDR3 is 13 amino acids long. Trimming removed 3 bases from V and 3 bases from J, with 9 bases in between. Germline loops: CDR1 SGHNT, CDR2 YENEEA. As DNA, the CDR3 is TGTGCCAGCAGCTTCGGATCCCTCTACGAGCAGTACTTC. Its protein is CASSFGSLYEQYF.

This clonotype has a handful of counts. The chain uses TRBV25-1 and TRBJ1-3; no reliable D call. The CDR3 loop spans 14 amino acids. CDR1 and CDR2 (germline): MGHDK, SYGVNS. V lost 6 bases and J lost 0, with 9 bases in between. The CDR3 DNA sequence: TGTGCCAGCAGAGGGTACAGCTCTGGAAACACCATATATTTT. This translates into CASRGYSSGNTIYF.

This clonotype turned up a few times. The chain is built from TRBV19 and TRBJ1-5, with D possibly TRBD1 on 5 matching bases. V was shortened by 6 bases and J by 0 bases, with 15 bases between the two germline ends. CDR1 is LNHDA, CDR2 SQIVND, per germline (reference sequence). The CDR3 has 16 residues. DNA of the CDR3: TGTGCCAGTAGCCGCGGCAGGGACTTTAGCAATCAGCCCCAGCATTTT. This gives the protein CASSRGRDFSNQPQHF.

This clonotype has a handful of counts. The J gene is TRBJ2-5, the V gene TRBV4-1; D might be TRBD1 or TRBD2, each matching 5 bases. This CDR3 has 13 residues. Trimming took 1 base from V and 5 from J, leaving 8 bases between them. Germline CDR1 MGHRA, CDR2 YSYEKL. CDR3 sequence (DNA): TGCGCCAGCAGCCAAGTTGAGGGGGAGACCCAGTACTTC. Translated, it gives CASSQVEGETQYF.

This clonotype came up many times. CDR3 in amino acids: CASRRTGVEGYTF. Written as DNA, the CDR3 is TGTGCCAGCAGGCGTACAGGGGTGGAAGGCTACACCTTC. The chain uses TRBV6-1 and TRBJ1-2; 7 positions match TRBD1. This CDR3 comprises 13 residues. V shed 6 bases, J shed 8 bases, and the junction held 9 bases outside the gene matches. The germline CDR1 and CDR2 sequences are MNHNS and SASEGT.

This chain uses TRBV4-1 with TRBJ1-5; D not certain. V was trimmed by 1 base and J by 5 bases, leaving 9 bases between them. The CDR3 loop spans 14 amino acids. Germline V gene data show CDR1 as MGHRA and CDR2 as YSYEKL. The CDR3 loop reads CASSQGPGDQPQHF. The CDR3 DNA follows: TGCGCCAGCAGCCAAGGGCCAGGTGATCAGCCCCAGCATTTT.

This clonotype was seen more than once but under ten times. The J gene is TRBJ1-1, the V gene TRBV20-1, with TRBD1 as a possible D gene (6 bases). V lost 6 bases to trimming and J lost 7 bases, with 18 bases between them. Germline loops: CDR1 DFQATT, CDR2 SNEGSKA (reference sequence). The CDR3 loop spans 13 amino acids. CDR3 sequence (DNA): TGCAGTGCACCGGGGGACACCCTCCATGAAGCTTTCTTT. It specifies CSAPGDTLHEAFF.

At least ten counts were recorded for this clonotype. The genes are TRBV30 and TRBJ1-2; D gene unclear. CDR1 and CDR2 from the germline V gene are GTSNPN and SVGIG (reference sequence). CDR3 size: 14 residues. V was cut by 3 bases and J by 3 bases, with 14 bases left in between. The CDR3: CAWRWRTSDYGYTF. For the CDR3, the DNA is TGTGCCTGGAGGTGGCGGACCTCTGACTATGGCTACACCTTC.

This clonotype has at least ten counts. The chain joins TRBV12-3 or TRBV12-4 to TRBJ2-7; weak D call: TRBD2 (5 bases). CDR3 size: 13 residues. With 4 bases removed from V and 2 bases from J, the gap between germline ends came to 9 bases. The CDR3 DNA sequence: TGTGCCAGCAGTTACGGACTGGCCTACGAGCAGTACTTC. It translates to CASSYGLAYEQYF.